This T cell receptor beta chain comes out of a study of response to subunit inactivated influenza vaccine (dated by TCRdb to 2016 to 2019). In terms of the full investigation: To follow how T cells responded to a trivalent subunit inactivated influenza vaccine, the researchers relied on deep quantitative profiling of the T cell receptor repertoire.

Study-level results and caveats: The authors proposed that each seasonal influenza vaccination may bring in only a limited number of new T cells.

As to this clonotype: Its binding antigen is unknown. Per-base qualities were not stored, and no clone one base away is much larger.

The library was built by means of RT-PCR. TCRdb lists the instrument as Illumina HiSeq 2500. TCRdb applied fastp at Q25 and MiXCR to the public reads, then kept only in-frame beta chains. Entries are consolidated by CDR3 protein sequence, retaining the most common genes and DNA. The sample has around 540,000 distinct CDR3 sequences on record, 12% of them singletons. The top ten hold more than 8.5% of the sample. In the germline V gene (reference sequence), CDR1 corresponds to DFQATT and CDR2 to SNEGSKA. V loses 2 bases, J loses 5 bases, and the germline ends lie 23 bases apart. From the cysteine up to the phenylalanine, the CDR3 has a length of 17 residues. The sequence is cut down to CDR3 DNA, 51 bases in frame from base 1.

Here the chain combines TRBV20-1 and TRBJ2-3; a tentative D match to TRBD2 spans 5 bases. The TCR sequence derives from a middle-aged man who received an inactivated influenza vaccine. Donor details come from another sample of the same person, matched by shared clones. The sequenced sample was PBMCs from blood, obtained on the day of vaccination. The sequenced DNA is TGCAGTGCTAGACGAGTGAGCGCCGGGATGTGGGGAGATACGCAGTATTTT. It translates as CSARRVSAGMWGDTQYF.